This is a list of T cell receptor beta chains from one sample in a study of siplizumab effects on memory and regulatory T cells. Sequenced by immunoSEQ multiplex PCR; TCRdb stores in-frame clones only, minus some. The table has about 75,000 clones, 93% seen once. Sequencing used CD8+ T cells sorted from blood. These receptors were taken from a human donor in good health. Both conserved end residues are part of each CDR3. A D gene is named only where the DNA matches it firmly. Where a row states a size, it is once, few, many or the class of an expanded clone; other rows omit it.

d_call	v_call	j_call	clone_size	cdr3_aa	cdr3_nt
.	TRBV7-9	TRBJ2-7	.	CASSLTTDRTYEQYF	TGTGCCAGCAGCTTAACAACAGACCGCACCTACGAGCAGTACTTC
TRBD1	TRBV9	TRBJ2-7	.	CASSVGGGPSSYEQYF	TGTGCCAGCAGCGTAGGAGGGGGCCCCAGCTCCTACGAGCAGTACTTC
.	TRBV27	TRBJ1-1	once	CASSEQGNTEAFF	TGTGCCAGCAGTGAACAGGGGAACACTGAAGCTTTCTTT
.	TRBV7-9	TRBJ1-4	.	CASSSALVGGGNEKLFF	TGTGCCAGCAGCTCAGCCTTGGTGGGCGGGGGTAATGAAAAACTGTTTTTT
.	TRBV7-9	TRBJ2-7	once	CASSLVGNSYEQYF	TGTGCCAGCAGCTTAGTTGGTAACTCCTACGAGCAGTACTTC
.	TRBV28	TRBJ2-7	.	CASSLGGSYEQYF	TGTGCCAGCAGTTTGGGAGGTTCCTACGAGCAGTACTTC
TRBD1	TRBV27	TRBJ2-7	.	CASSLGTGVYEQYF	TGTGCCAGCAGCCTCGGGACAGGGGTGTACGAGCAGTACTTC
.	TRBV10-1	TRBJ2-7	.	CASSESPGASYEQYF	TGCGCCAGCAGTGAGTCCCCGGGGGCCTCCTACGAGCAGTACTTC
.	TRBV28	TRBJ2-7	.	CASSLFVRDYEQYF	TGTGCCAGCAGTTTATTTGTCAGGGACTACGAGCAGTACTTC
.	TRBV10-2	TRBJ2-7	.	CATRDISYEQYF	TGCGCCACCCGGGACATCTCCTACGAGCAGTACTTC
.	TRBV6-5	TRBJ1-5	few	CASSPGDTGRPQHF	TGTGCCAGCAGCCCTGGGGACACAGGGCGGCCCCAGCATTTT
.	TRBV28	TRBJ2-1	.	CASSLVQGVVFEQFF	TGTGCCAGCAGTTTGGTTCAGGGTGTTGTCTTTGAGCAGTTCTTC
.	TRBV7-9	TRBJ2-7	.	CASSLPAPEQYF	TGTGCCAGCAGCTTACCAGCCCCCGAGCAGTACTTC
.	TRBV19	TRBJ1-6	.	CASSIWPGRESPLHF	TGTGCCAGTAGTATTTGGCCGGGCCGAGAGTCACCCCTCCACTTT
TRBD2	TRBV9	TRBJ2-3	.	CASSEGTSVTDTQYF	TGTGCCAGCAGCGAGGGGACTAGCGTTACAGATACGCAGTATTTT
.	TRBV6-5	TRBJ2-5	once	CASSYSLWGETQYF	TGTGCCAGCAGTTACTCCCTCTGGGGGGAGACCCAGTACTTC
.	TRBV6-1	TRBJ1-2	.	CASSDSANYGYTF	TGTGCCAGCAGTGACTCAGCTAACTATGGCTACACCTTC
.	TRBV2	TRBJ2-7	.	CASSDRVTYEQYF	TGTGCCAGCAGTGATAGGGTAACCTACGAGCAGTACTTC
.	TRBV28	TRBJ2-2	.	CASSFSSTNTGELFF	TGTGCCAGCAGTTTTAGTAGCACGAACACCGGGGAGCTGTTTTTT
TRBD1	TRBV11-1	TRBJ1-2	few	CASSAGTGYGYTF	TGTGCCAGCAGCGCCGGGACAGGCTATGGCTACACCTTC
.	TRBV5-4	TRBJ2-1	.	CASSLLNEQFF	TGTGCCAGCAGCTTATTGAATGAGCAGTTCTTC
.	TRBV7-6	TRBJ2-7	.	CASSYGQGHEQYF	TGTGCCAGCAGCTACGGGCAGGGCCACGAGCAGTACTTC
TRBD1	TRBV7-2	TRBJ1-1	.	CASSLPRDRGPLEAFF	TGTGCCAGCAGCCTCCCCCGGGACAGGGGACCGTTGGAAGCTTTCTTT
TRBD2	TRBV11-2	TRBJ2-2	.	CASSLANSLARSGELFF	TGTGCCAGCAGCTTAGCCAATTCACTAGCGAGGTCCGGGGAGCTGTTTTTT
TRBD2	TRBV6-1	TRBJ2-2	.	CASSDLTSGTNTGELFF	TGTGCCAGCAGTGACTTGACTAGCGGGACGAACACCGGGGAGCTGTTTTTT
.	TRBV4-1	TRBJ1-2	.	CASSQARDPFYGYTF	TGCGCCAGCAGCCAAGCGAGGGATCCCTTCTATGGCTACACCTTC
TRBD1	TRBV4-3	TRBJ2-7	once	CASSQGQGDYEQYF	TGCGCCAGCAGCCAAGGACAGGGGGACTACGAGCAGTACTTC
.	TRBV19	TRBJ1-1	few	CASRSSLSTEAFF	TGTGCCAGTAGATCCAGTCTCTCCACTGAAGCTTTCTTT
.	TRBV29-1	TRBJ2-1	.	CSSGGQANNEQFF	TGCAGCTCTGGGGGGCAGGCGAACAATGAGCAGTTCTTC
.	TRBV10-1	TRBJ2-7	.	CALPGGRPTYEQYF	TGCGCACTACCCGGGGGCAGGCCAACTTACGAGCAGTACTTC
TRBD1	TRBV27	TRBJ2-7	.	CASSTPRQGSYEQYF	TGTGCCAGCAGTACCCCCCGACAGGGCTCCTACGAGCAGTACTTC
.	TRBV7-2	TRBJ1-2	once	CASSPGLWGYTF	TGTGCCAGCAGCCCAGGGTTGTGGGGCTACACCTTC
.	TRBV19	TRBJ1-5	few	CASSMGVYSNQPQHF	TGTGCCAGTAGTATGGGCGTCTATAGCAATCAGCCCCAGCATTTT
.	TRBV9	TRBJ2-6	.	CASSVLPPGAGANVLTF	TGTGCCAGCAGCGTACTTCCCCCGGGGGCCGGGGCCAACGTCCTGACTTTC
TRBD1	TRBV5-1	TRBJ2-7	.	CASSLEGAWQYF	TGCGCCAGCAGCTTGGAGGGGGCTTGGCAGTACTTC
TRBD1	TRBV7-9	TRBJ1-1	.	CASSLGWDSDTEAFF	TGTGCCAGCAGCTTAGGTTGGGACAGCGACACTGAAGCTTTCTTT
TRBD1	TRBV7-3	TRBJ2-1	.	CASSFGTGYNEQFF	TGTGCCAGCAGCTTCGGGACAGGGTACAATGAGCAGTTCTTC
.	TRBV19	TRBJ2-1	.	CASSNMTGLQFF	TGTGCCAGTAGTAACATGACAGGACTGCAGTTCTTC
.	TRBV15	TRBJ1-5	.	CATGEGSYYSNQPQHF	TGTGCCACCGGCGAGGGCAGCTATTATAGCAATCAGCCCCAGCATTTT
TRBD1	TRBV2	TRBJ2-3	.	CASRAQGADTQYF	TGTGCCAGCAGGGCGCAGGGGGCAGATACGCAGTATTTT
.	TRBV10-3	TRBJ2-2	.	CAISGGGTANTGELFF	TGTGCCATCAGTGGTGGCGGCACTGCGAACACCGGGGAGCTGTTTTTT
.	TRBV28	TRBJ2-3	.	CASSPRTTTDTQYF	TGTGCCAGCAGTCCAAGGACTACCACAGATACGCAGTATTTT
.	TRBV5-4	TRBJ2-7	.	CASSLEATGYEQYF	TGTGCCAGCAGCTTGGAGGCCACTGGCTACGAGCAGTACTTC
TRBD1	TRBV30	TRBJ2-7	.	CAWEGRDRGASSYEQYF	TGTGCCTGGGAGGGGCGGGACAGGGGAGCGAGCTCCTACGAGCAGTACTTC
.	TRBV19	TRBJ1-2	.	CASSIATGSDGYTF	TGTGCCAGTAGTATAGCTACAGGGAGTGATGGCTACACCTTC
.	TRBV4-3	TRBJ2-7	once	CASSLDPSAYEQYF	TGCGCCAGCAGCCTCGACCCCTCCGCCTACGAGCAGTACTTC
.	TRBV28	TRBJ1-5	.	CASGDIQGSNQPQHF	TGTGCCAGCGGGGATATACAGGGAAGCAATCAGCCCCAGCATTTT
.	TRBV6-4	TRBJ1-1	.	CASSDKENTEAFF	TGTGCCAGCAGTGACAAGGAGAACACTGAAGCTTTCTTT
.	TRBV2	TRBJ2-3	.	CASSDYRTDTQYF	TGTGCCAGCAGTGATTATCGCACAGATACGCAGTATTTT
TRBD1	TRBV7-8	TRBJ1-5	.	CASSFGTGVPQPQHF	TGTGCCAGCAGCTTCGGGACAGGGGTACCTCAGCCCCAGCATTTT
TRBD2	TRBV7-9	TRBJ2-5	once	CASSIRLAGGMETQYF	TGTGCCAGCAGCATCAGACTAGCGGGGGGGATGGAGACCCAGTACTTC
.	TRBV11-1	TRBJ2-7	.	CASSFPLGSGYSYEQYF	TGTGCCAGCAGCTTCCCCCTGGGTAGCGGCTACTCCTACGAGCAGTACTTC
.	TRBV7-8	TRBJ2-7	.	CASSPRGFYEQYF	TGTGCCAGCAGCCCCCGGGGCTTCTACGAGCAGTACTTC
.	TRBV5-1	TRBJ2-1	.	CASSRGGEDEQFF	TGCGCCAGCAGCCGGGGCGGGGAGGATGAGCAGTTCTTC